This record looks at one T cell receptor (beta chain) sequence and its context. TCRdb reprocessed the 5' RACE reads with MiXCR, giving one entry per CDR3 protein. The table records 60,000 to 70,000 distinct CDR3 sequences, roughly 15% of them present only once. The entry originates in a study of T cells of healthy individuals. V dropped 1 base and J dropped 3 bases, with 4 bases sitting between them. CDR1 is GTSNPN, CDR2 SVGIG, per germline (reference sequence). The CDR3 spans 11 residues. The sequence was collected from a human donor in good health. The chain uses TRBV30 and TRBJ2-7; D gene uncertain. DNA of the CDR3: TGTGCCTGGAGTGGAGGCTACGAGCAGTACTTC. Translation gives CAWSGGYEQYF.